A selection of T cell receptor beta chains follows, all from one sample in a study of blood T cell repertoires in COVID-19. Assay used: immunoSEQ multiplex PCR; TCRdb lists only in-frame clones, some missing. Counted here are some 380,000 clones, around 87% occurring once; the ten biggest clones make up 6.5%. The sequencing sample was made of peripheral blood. The receptor set was obtained from a man younger than 35 with active or convalescent COVID-19. Both conserved end residues are trimmed from each CDR3.

j_call v_call cdr3_aa
TRBJ2-7 TRBV11-3 ASSSGTYEQY
TRBJ1-2 TRBV9 ASSDRGSDYGYT
TRBJ2-7 TRBV7-2 ASSSTGQGGEQY
TRBJ1-2 TRBV9 ASRPGQGSYGYT
TRBJ2-2 TRBV7-6 ASSFNRDRVYTGELF
TRBJ2-1 TRBV7-8 ASRSTSATRDEQF
TRBJ1-6 TRBV7-6 ASSPRTGGGQSPLH
TRBJ1-1 TRBV20-1 SARDTRVAF
TRBJ1-1 TRBV19 ASSIRGAGAEAF
TRBJ2-7 TRBV10-3 AISASQGKID
TRBJ2-2 TRBV14 ASSQDPGGGNTGELF
TRBJ2-3 TRBV3-1/TRBV3-2 ASSQGGSLADTQY
TRBJ2-7 TRBV28 ASSPGDRTYEQY
TRBJ2-1 TRBV6-5 ASSRSQGSYNEQF
TRBJ1-6 TRBV9 ASSVGQGVLH
TRBJ1-1 TRBV6-5 ASSQNWNTEAF
TRBJ1-1 TRBV6-5 ASYWGVAF
TRBJ2-3 TRBV15 ATSRDSSEGRAGTDTQY
TRBJ1-6 TRBV4-3 ASSQEPGSRGSYSSPLH
TRBJ1-2 TRBV3-1/TRBV3-2 ASSPPASPYGYT
TRBJ2-5 TRBV18 ASSRDRGETQY
TRBJ1-3 TRBV11-3 ASSSGTGGNTIY
TRBJ2-1 TRBV7-2 ASSFLAGVDEQF
TRBJ1-2 TRBV18 ASSPTGDGYT
TRBJ1-1 TRBV6-2/TRBV6-3 ASSSQGAMNTEAF